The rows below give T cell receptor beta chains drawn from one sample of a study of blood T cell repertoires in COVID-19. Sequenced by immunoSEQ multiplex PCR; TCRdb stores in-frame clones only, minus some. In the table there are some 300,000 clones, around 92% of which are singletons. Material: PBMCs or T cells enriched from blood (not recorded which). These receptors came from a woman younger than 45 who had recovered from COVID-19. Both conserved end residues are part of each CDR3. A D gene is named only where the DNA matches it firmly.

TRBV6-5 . CASSYPTGNNQPQHF
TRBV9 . CASTTDTGRGETQYF
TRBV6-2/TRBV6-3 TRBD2 CASSYASRGLAGGSRAYEQYF
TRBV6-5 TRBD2 CASSPLSGTYNEQFF
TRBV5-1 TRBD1 CASSPGQGGQPQHF
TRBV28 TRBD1 CASGTGGLINQPQHF
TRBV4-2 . CASSQDLLGTRTEAFF
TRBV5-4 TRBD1 CASSFRQGDNEQFF
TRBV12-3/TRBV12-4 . CASSFQGSPLHF
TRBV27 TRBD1 CASSLGQVTNEKLFF
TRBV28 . CASTMHIGQTNTEAFF
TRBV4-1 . CASSQEPGGTFEKLFF
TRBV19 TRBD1 CASSKQGGTGAYEQYF
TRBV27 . CASSPDPSTGRSNYGYTF
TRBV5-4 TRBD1 CASSWTGGTEAFF
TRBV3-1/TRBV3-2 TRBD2 CASSEGYGGETQYF
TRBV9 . CASSVVPYSNYGYTF
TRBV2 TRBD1 CASTGDRVGTEAFF
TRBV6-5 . CASRAQINQPQHF
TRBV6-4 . CASSPAGNTEAFF
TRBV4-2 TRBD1 CASSQATGRTNEKLFF
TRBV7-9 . CASSFRQASQNSPLHF